The 31 T cell receptor beta chains below were found in one sample sequenced in a study of radiation and T cells in renal cell carcinoma. The protocol was immunoSEQ multiplex PCR, while the TCRdb copy is restricted to in-frame clones and leaves out a portion. Of some 80,000 clones in the sample, 65% to 90% were seen once. Time point given: blood 2 weeks post-SBRT. Treatment reported: 15 Gy SBRT to primary tumor, nephrectomy 4 weeks later. The material was blood, obtained from a patient whose treatment included radiotherapy and nephrectomy. The receptors were gathered from a woman between 50 and 59 years old with renal cell carcinoma.

The rearrangement uses TRBV7-9 and TRBJ1-5; D not resolved. Germline V gene data show CDR1 as SEHNR and CDR2 as FQNEAQ (reference sequence). V was trimmed by 5 bases and J by 5 bases, leaving 7 bases between them. CDR3 length: 12 residues. The CDR3 sequence: CASSRLDQPQHF. As DNA, the CDR3 is TGTGCCAGCAGCCGCTTGGATCAGCCCCAGCATTTT.

As DNA, the CDR3 is TGTGCCAGCAGTTCGGACAGGGGGCGTGTGGAGACCCAGTACTTC. The encoded protein is CASSSDRGRVETQYF. V gene TRBV6-5 combines with J gene TRBJ2-5, with 11 nucleotides matching TRBD1. Germline lookup yields CDR1 MNHEY and CDR2 SVGAGI. V was pared by 4 bases and J by 5 bases, with 6 bases of the junction left unmatched. CDR3 length: 15 residues.

This clone was seen only a few times. The chain couples TRBV14 to TRBJ1-2; D remains unclear. Trimming took off 3 bases at V and 2 bases at J, with 7 bases between the two ends. Germline CDR1 SGHDN, CDR2 FVKESK. The CDR3 runs 13 residues. Here the CDR3 DNA reads TGTGCCAGCAGCCACTCATGGAACTATGGCTACACCTTC. This gives the protein CASSHSWNYGYTF.

Only one count was recorded for this clone. The rearrangement links TRBV6-6 to TRBJ2-1, with TRBD2 matching 7 bases. V was pared by 0 bases and J by 6 bases, with 8 bases of the junction left unmatched. CDR3 length equals 16 residues. CDR1 is MNHNY, CDR2 SVGAGI, per germline (reference sequence). The CDR3 protein is CASSYSSTGGGNEQFF. The DNA of the CDR3 is TGTGCCAGCAGTTACTCGAGTACCGGCGGGGGCAATGAGCAGTTCTTC.

In this sample, this clone turned up once. The chain combines TRBV6-5 with TRBJ2-7; weak D call: TRBD1 (7 bases). The CDR3 runs 13 residues. Trimming left V 5 bases short and J 6 bases short, with 14 bases between. Germline CDR1 is MNHEY and CDR2 is SVGAGI. The DNA for the CDR3 is TGTGCCAGCAGTCCTTACAGGGGAGGCGAGCAGTACTTC. Its translation is CASSPYRGGEQYF.

Details on this clone: A read error is likely, as this CDR3 ends without the conserved phenylalanine or tryptophan. The DNA is omitted, as the CDR3 cannot be located on it reliably, and the CDR3 follows TCRdb's listing. This chain uses TRBV4-3 with TRBJ1-2. With termini counted, the CDR3 has 14 amino acids. CDR1 LGHNA and CDR2 YSLEER come from the germline V gene. The chain's CDR3 is CASSQNPGRILSIL.

The rearrangement joins TRBV7-9 to TRBJ2-6; TRBD2 matches 7 bases. Trimming removed 2 bases from V and 4 bases from J; junction bases left unmatched: 14. CDR1 and CDR2 (germline): SEHNR, FQNEAQ (reference sequence). This CDR3 spans 19 amino acids. The CDR3 region is CASSLYPPGEGKGANVLTF. DNA of the CDR3: TGTGCCAGCAGCTTATACCCCCCCGGGGAGGGGAAAGGGGCCAACGTCCTGACTTTC.

This chain joins TRBV14 and TRBJ2-2; tentative D call: TRBD2 (6 bases). The ends were cut back, 4 bases at V and 11 bases at J, with 8 bases in the middle. The length of the CDR3 is 11 residues. Germline V gene sequence: CDR1 SGHDN, CDR2 FVKESK. CDR3 bases: TGTGCCAGCAGCCCGGGACTCGAGCTGTTTTTT. Translating gives CASSPGLELFF. Supplemented by reference TRBV14 and TRBJ2-2, the full variable domain reads EAGVTQFPSHSVIEKGQTVTLRCDPISGHDNLYWYRRVMGKEIKFLLHFVKESKQDESGMPNNRFLAERTGGTYSTLKVQPAELEDSGVYFCASSPGLELFFGEGSRLTVL.

The chain couples TRBV11-2 to TRBJ1-2, with TRBD1 matching 7 bases. CDR1 SGHAT and CDR2 FQNNGV come from the germline V gene. The CDR3 loop spans 16 amino acids. V lost 1 base, J lost 0 bases, and 5 bases stayed unmatched. The CDR3 DNA follows: TGTGCCAGCAGCTTAGCGGGGACAGAAGCTAACTATGGCTACACCTTC. Residues: CASSLAGTEANYGYTF.

The chain recombines TRBV5-4 with TRBJ2-7, with 10 bases matching TRBD2. J was trimmed by 9 bases and V by 4 bases; bases with no gene match: 7. Germline CDR1 reads SGHNT; CDR2 reads YYREEE (reference sequence). CDR3 size: 13 residues. Written as DNA, the CDR3 is TGTGCCAGCAGCGGGACTAGCGTAAGTCGGCAGTACTTC. It encodes CASSGTSVSRQYF. The full variable domain, completed using reference TRBV5-4 and TRBJ2-7, is ETGVTQSPTHLIKTRGQQVTLRCSSQSGHNTVSWYQQALGQGPQFIFQYYREEENGRGNFPPRFSGLQFPNYSSELNVNALELDDSALYLCASSGTSVSRQYFGPGTRLTVT.

The genes are TRBV4-3 and TRBJ1-4, with D possibly matching TRBD1 (5 bases). Germline CDR1 is LGHNA and CDR2 is YSLEER. The germline V and J ends were trimmed by 3 bases and 7 bases, with 24 bases remaining between them. There are 18 residues in the CDR3. CDR3 sequence (DNA): TGCGCCAGCAGCCAGGAAGGGGTCCGCAGGGCGGAGAGTGAAAAACTGTTTTTT. Residues: CASSQEGVRRAESEKLFF.

Only one count was recorded for this clone. V and J are TRBV6-5 and TRBJ1-5; D is uncertain. Germline V gene sequence: CDR1 MNHEY, CDR2 SVGAGI. V was shortened by 0 bases and J by 4 bases, with 4 bases between the two germline ends. The CDR3 loop spans 13 amino acids. CDR3 in DNA: TGTGCCAGCAGTTACTCCCCTAATCAGCCCCAGCATTTT. Translating gives CASSYSPNQPQHF.

The rearrangement uses TRBV5-8 and TRBJ1-4; D is undetermined. CDR1 is SGHTS and CDR2 is YDEGEE in the germline V gene. The CDR3 is 10 residues long. Trimming removed 5 bases from V and 13 bases from J, with 9 bases in between. This CDR3 reads CASSLVGLFF. CDR3 nucleotides: TGTGCCAGCAGTCTTGTAGGACTGTTTTTT.

The gene calls are TRBV19 and TRBJ2-6; D uncertain. Germline CDR1 reads LNHDA; CDR2 reads SQIVND (reference sequence). The CDR3 has 14 residues. Deletions cut 9 bases from V and 0 bases from J, with 9 bases between. This CDR3 is CASLRYSGANVLTF. The CDR3 nucleotides read TGTGCCAGCCTGAGGTACTCTGGGGCCAACGTCCTGACTTTC.

CDR3 loop: CASSQGVTTEAFF. In nucleotides, the CDR3 is TGCGCCAGCAGCCAAGGTGTAACTACTGAAGCTTTCTTT. The V and J genes are TRBV4-1 and TRBJ1-1; no clear D gene. The CDR3 extends over 13 amino acids. Germline V gene sequence: CDR1 MGHRA, CDR2 YSYEKL. V shed 1 base and J shed 5 bases, with 8 bases lying between them.

The V call is TRBV11-1, the J call TRBJ2-5; 16 bases align to TRBD2. CDR1 is SGHAT and CDR2 is FQDESV in the germline V gene (reference sequence). With 4 bases clipped from V and 4 bases from J, the junction kept 3 bases outside the gene matches. The CDR3 is 16 amino acids. The CDR3 sequence is CASSSGTSGRGETQYF. CDR3 DNA: TGTGCCAGCAGCTCGGGGACTAGCGGGAGGGGAGAGACCCAGTACTTC.

V usage is TRBV19 and J usage is TRBJ1-2; D call uncertain. Deletions cut 11 bases from V and 4 bases from J, with 14 bases between. Germline CDR1 LNHDA, CDR2 SQIVND (reference sequence). This CDR3 has 12 residues. The CDR3 here is CASSLGPYGYTF. CDR3 DNA: TGTGCCTCCTCTCTAGGACCCTATGGCTACACCTTC.

The chain has TRBV5-6 and TRBJ2-5, with no clear D. The end of the DNA aligns better with TRBJ2-7, so the J call may be wrong. CDR1 SGHDT and CDR2 YYEEEE come from the germline V gene. CDR3 length equals 13 residues. DNA for the CDR3: TGTGCCAGCAGCTATACAACCCCCCCCGAGCAGTACTTC. It encodes CASSYTTPPEQYF.

This clone occurred a few times. The chain recombines TRBV28 with TRBJ2-1; D gene unclear. CDR1 and CDR2 (germline): MDHEN, SYDVKM. Trimming stripped 6 bases from V and 10 bases from J, with 13 bases between. The CDR3 totals 12 residues. The CDR3, as DNA: TGTGCCAGCAGGACTCCGAGCCAGGAGCAGTTCTTC. This encodes CASRTPSQEQFF.

V usage is TRBV7-2 and J usage is TRBJ1-5, with D possibly matching TRBD1 (5 bases). The CDR3 runs to 12 residues. Per the germline V gene, CDR1 is SGHTA and CDR2 is FQGNSA. The germline V and J ends were trimmed by 1 base and 11 bases, with 9 bases remaining between them. CDR3 amino acids: CASSLGGRSQHF. The CDR3 coding sequence is TGTGCCAGCAGCTTAGGGGGCAGATCCCAGCATTTT.

The chain combines TRBV5-4 with TRBJ2-1, with D perhaps TRBD2 (6 bases). From germline, CDR1 is SGHNT and CDR2 YYREEE (reference sequence). Trimming took 4 bases from V and 8 from J, leaving 19 bases between them. The CDR3 runs to 15 residues. CDR3 DNA sequence: TGTGCCAGCAGCCCGACGGGTGGGGGGATGGATGAGCAGTTCTTC. Translating gives CASSPTGGGMDEQFF.

This clone was counted a few times. The chain couples TRBV28 to TRBJ2-5, with 7 bases aligning to TRBD2. With V trimmed by 6 bases and J by 3 bases, 10 bases remained unmatched. Germline CDR1 and CDR2: MDHEN and SYDVKM. There are 15 residues in the CDR3. The CDR3 protein is CASRTRLGGEETQYF. DNA of the CDR3: TGTGCCAGCAGAACCCGGTTGGGGGGGGAAGAGACCCAGTACTTC.

The chain has TRBV11-2 and TRBJ1-5, with D uncertain. Germline CDR1 is SGHAT and CDR2 is FQNNGV. This CDR3 spans 13 amino acids. Trimming took 5 bases from V and 0 from J, leaving 5 bases between them. The DNA of the CDR3 is TGTGCCAGCAGCGGGCATAGCAATCAGCCCCAGCATTTT. It translates to CASSGHSNQPQHF.

This clone was seen once. The chain uses TRBV7-2 and TRBJ2-2; 8 bases align to TRBD2. The V segment lost 5 bases and the J segment 4 bases; nucleotides outside the gene matches: 9. The length of the CDR3 is 16 residues. Germline V gene lookup returns CDR1 SGHTA and CDR2 FQGNSA. The CDR3 bases are TGTGCCAGCAGCGCCAGCGGGGGTCGAGGCACCGGGGAGCTGTTTTTT. It codes for CASSASGGRGTGELFF.

The chain combines TRBV7-2 with TRBJ2-3; maybe TRBD2 (5 bases). The ends were cut back, 6 bases at V and 1 base at J, with 11 bases in the middle. Germline assignment: CDR1 SGHTA and CDR2 FQGNSA. The CDR3 is 14 residues long. The CDR3 protein is CASRAGLRTDTQYF. CDR3 DNA: TGTGCCAGCAGGGCTGGACTTCGCACAGATACGCAGTATTTT.

The rearrangement links TRBV7-9 to TRBJ2-5, with D maybe TRBD2 (6 bases). V lost 11 bases and J 5 bases, leaving 15 bases between the germline ends. Per the germline V gene, CDR1 is SEHNR and CDR2 is FQNEAQ (reference sequence). This CDR3 has 12 amino acids. The CDR3 DNA sequence: TGTGCCGGATCGGGGGAGTTGGAGACCCAGTACTTC. It is translated as CAGSGELETQYF.

The CDR3 DNA is TGCGCCAGCAGCCAAGCAGGGGCTGGCACAGATACGCAGTATTTT. Amino acids: CASSQAGAGTDTQYF. V and J are TRBV4-3 and TRBJ2-3; weak D call: TRBD1 (6 bases). The V gene's germline CDR1 is LGHNA and CDR2 YSLEER. This CDR3 is 15 amino acids long. The germline V and J ends were trimmed by 1 base and 1 base, with 9 bases remaining between them.

This chain links TRBV6-5 with TRBJ1-1; D call uncertain. CDR3 length equals 14 residues. Trimming left V 5 bases short and J 0 bases short, with 10 bases between. Germline V gene lookup returns CDR1 MNHEY and CDR2 SVGAGI. The CDR3 nucleotides read TGTGCCAGCAGTGACCGGGTCTTGAACACTGAAGCTTTCTTT. It is translated as CASSDRVLNTEAFF.

This chain joins TRBV6-5 and TRBJ2-1; TRBD2 matches at 8 bases. Germline V gene lookup returns CDR1 MNHEY and CDR2 SVGAGI. This CDR3 spans 16 amino acids. V lost 3 bases and J lost 2; bases outside the gene matches: 6. CDR3 coding DNA: TGTGCCAGCAGTTATCCGGGGGGGGGACCCTACAATGAGCAGTTCTTC. This sequence encodes CASSYPGGGPYNEQFF.

This clone was observed a handful of times. This rearrangement joins TRBV7-2 to TRBJ1-1; no definite D call. The CDR3 sequence is 16 residues long. Germline CDR1 reads SGHTA; CDR2 reads FQGNSA. Trimming took 2 bases from V and 0 from J, leaving 13 bases between them. CDR3 sequence reads: CASSLSAEKMNTEAFF. In nucleotides, the CDR3 is TGTGCCAGCAGCTTATCTGCCGAGAAGATGAACACTGAAGCTTTCTTT.

This clone has just a few counts. The chain uses TRBV5-1 and TRBJ1-2; no firm D call. Germline V CDR1 and CDR2: SGHRS, YFSETQ. Trimming pared 4 bases from V and 3 bases from J, leaving 10 bases between. This CDR3 is built from 13 residues. The CDR3 spells CASSAIVDYGYTF. DNA of the CDR3: TGCGCCAGCAGCGCGATCGTCGACTATGGCTACACCTTC.